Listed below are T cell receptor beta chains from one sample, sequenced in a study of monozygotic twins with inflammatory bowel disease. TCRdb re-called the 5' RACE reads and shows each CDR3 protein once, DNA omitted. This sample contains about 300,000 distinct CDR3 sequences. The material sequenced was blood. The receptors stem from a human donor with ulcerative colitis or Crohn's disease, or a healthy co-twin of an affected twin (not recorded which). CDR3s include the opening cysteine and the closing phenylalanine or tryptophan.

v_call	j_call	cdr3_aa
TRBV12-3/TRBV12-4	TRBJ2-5	CASSLLVSGPPETQYF
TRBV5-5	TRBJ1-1	CASSTGPLRGNTEAFF
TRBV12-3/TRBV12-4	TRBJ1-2	CASSRGQGVTYGYTF
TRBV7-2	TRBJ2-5	CASSHWTGWETQYF
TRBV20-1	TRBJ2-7	CSADVGTVNLAYEQYF
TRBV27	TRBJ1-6	CASSLSSVSYNSPLHF
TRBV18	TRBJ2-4	CANSPSDIQYF
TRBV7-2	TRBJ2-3	CASSPIAGGPPDTQYF
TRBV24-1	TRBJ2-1	CATSDNKKDRVLGEQFF
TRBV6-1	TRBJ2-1	CASSGMGTASSYNEQFF
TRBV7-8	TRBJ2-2	CASRLAGGVQVGELFF
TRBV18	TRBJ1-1	CASSPGQGGITEAFF
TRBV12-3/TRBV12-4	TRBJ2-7	CASSFDRLFYEQYF
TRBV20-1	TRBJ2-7	CSALGLEPEQYF
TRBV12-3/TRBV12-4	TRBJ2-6	CASSFGYSGANVLTF
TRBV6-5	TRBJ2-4	CASSYSSGGSAKNIQYF
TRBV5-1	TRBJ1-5	CASSLERGIGNQPQHF
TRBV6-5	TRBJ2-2	CASSYSSPGAAGELFF
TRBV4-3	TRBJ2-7	CASSQEARPHSYEQYF
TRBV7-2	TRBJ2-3	CASSKGLAGADTQYF
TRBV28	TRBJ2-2	CASSLPGGANTGELFF
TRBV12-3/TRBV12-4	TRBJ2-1	CASSSEPGTSYNEQFF
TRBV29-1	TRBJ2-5	CSVRALTGETQYF
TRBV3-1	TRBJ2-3	CASSHADTQYF
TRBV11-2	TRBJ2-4	CASSPIPAGTIAKNIQYF
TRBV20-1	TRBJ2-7	CSARVGRYEQYF
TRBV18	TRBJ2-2	CASSPQTGGKGELFF
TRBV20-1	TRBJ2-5	CSARDRRRETQYF
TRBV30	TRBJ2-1	CAWNPHRLYNEQFF
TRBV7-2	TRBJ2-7	CASSIGRGQPYEQYF
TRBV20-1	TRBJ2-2	CSASWDSQPTSGRTGELFF
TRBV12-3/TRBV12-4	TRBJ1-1	CASRQTDYEAFF
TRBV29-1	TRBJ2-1	CSVESGGGWGWLGNEQFF
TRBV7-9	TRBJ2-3	CASSRLEKTLSTDTQYF
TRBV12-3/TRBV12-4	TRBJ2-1	CASSFPQYRGPYNEQFF
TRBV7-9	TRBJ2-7	CASSFTGIYSEQYF
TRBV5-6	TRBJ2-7	CASSDETYEQYF
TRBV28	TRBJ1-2	CASSFAGTGNYGYTF
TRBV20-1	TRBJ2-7	CSAVPGLAGVYEQYF
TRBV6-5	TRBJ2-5	CASSYDSEETQYF
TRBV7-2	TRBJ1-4	CASSPVPRRGKKLFF
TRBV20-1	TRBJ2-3	CSASWTRSGRVTDTQYF
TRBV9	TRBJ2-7	CASSVDQGLGHEQYF
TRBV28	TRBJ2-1	CASRGVWDWANEQFF
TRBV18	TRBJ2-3	CASSGVTWDTQYF
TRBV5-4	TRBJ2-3	CASSLVAGVSDTQYF
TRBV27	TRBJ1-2	CASSPTWDRVSYGYTF
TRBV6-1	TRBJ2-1	CASGKSGTPGNEQFF
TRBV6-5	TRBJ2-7	CASSLAGTGGTGYEQYF
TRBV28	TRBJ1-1	CASDLGGFTEAFF
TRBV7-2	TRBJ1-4	CASSFDTGFPNEKLFF
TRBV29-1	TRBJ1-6	CSVEAGLASPLHF
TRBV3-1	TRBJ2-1	CASSQVALTHNEQFF
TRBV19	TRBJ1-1	CASRTGGLKTEAFF
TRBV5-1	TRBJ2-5	CASTKTVVLGETQYF